This T cell receptor beta chain was retrieved from a study of blood T cell repertoires in COVID-19. Deletions cut 8 bases from V and 4 bases from J, with 11 bases between. This CDR3 has 13 residues. CDR1 and CDR2 from the germline V gene are MNHEY and SVGAGI. Original processing notes: Counts of nucleated cells, estimated from reference gene primer amplification, were obtained. Data came from immunoSEQ multiplex PCR; TCRdb stores just in-frame clones and leaves some out. From that table come the V and J calls and clone size; the DNA was used to work out D and trimming. The repertoire includes 350,000 or so clones, around 82% of them detected once, and almost 3% sits in the top ten.

This clonotype originated in a man aged 25-45 years with active or convalescent COVID-19. Sequenced sample: peripheral blood. The chain employs TRBV6-5 and TRBJ1-4, with D hard to call. Written as DNA, the CDR3 is TGTGCCAGCGCCATACATGGTAATGAAAAACTGTTTTTT. Translating it yields CASAIHGNEKLFF.